The rows below give T cell receptor beta chains drawn from one sample of a study of T cells in Graves' hyperthyroidism and ophthalmopathy. Via MiXCR, TCRdb re-called the multiplex PCR reads, giving one row per CDR3 protein. This table holds roughly 300,000 distinct CDR3 sequences, approximately 15% found once. The sample consisted of blood. These receptors were obtained from a woman under 40 with Graves' hyperthyroidism. Both conserved end residues are part of each CDR3. The order of the fields is CDR3 protein, CDR3 DNA, clone size, J gene, V gene, D gene. The D gene is left open where the match is weak. Clone size, where shown, is once, few, many, or a class for clones that have expanded.

CASSLAGGSYTEQFF TGTGCCAGCAGTTTAGCGGGAGGGTCTTACACTGAGCAGTTCTTC many TRBJ2-1 TRBV12-3/TRBV12-4 TRBD2
CAWSAGPEAFF TGTGCCTGGAGTGCAGGGCCTGAAGCTTTCTTT few TRBJ1-1 TRBV30 .
CASSPDRTFYEQYF TGTGCCAGCAGCCCAGACAGAACTTTCTACGAGCAGTACTTC many TRBJ2-7 TRBV7-2 .
CSVAGDNQPQHF TGCAGCGTTGCAGGGGACAATCAGCCCCAGCATTTT many TRBJ1-5 TRBV29-1 .
CASSEAERDTQYF TGTGCCAGCAGTGAGGCCGAGAGAGATACGCAGTATTTT many TRBJ2-3 TRBV2 .
CASSSWRVGARTEAFF TGTGCCAGCAGCTCCTGGCGGGTGGGGGCAAGGACTGAAGCTTTCTTT many TRBJ1-1 TRBV11-2 .
CASSPPESYWTQYF TGTGCCAGCAGTCCGCCTGAGAGCTATTGGACCCAGTACTTC . TRBJ2-5 TRBV6-1 .
CASSLIGDTGELFF TGCGCCAGCAGCCTTATTGGGGACACCGGGGAGCTGTTTTTT few TRBJ2-2 TRBV5-1 .
CASSMWGGGKNTEAFF TGTGCCAGTAGTATGTGGGGCGGCGGAAAGAACACTGAAGCTTTCTTT . TRBJ1-1 TRBV19 .
CASSYVDLNGEQFF TGTGCCAGCAGTTACGTCGACTTGAACGGTGAGCAGTTCTTC few TRBJ2-1 TRBV27 .
CASKHTDTQYF TGTGCCAGCAAACACACAGATACGCAGTATTTT many TRBJ2-3 TRBV6-1 .
CASSTEARTDTQYF TGTGCCAGCAGCACCGAAGCCCGGACAGATACGCAGTATTTT . TRBJ2-3 TRBV11-2 .
CSARDPTGFEETQYF TGCAGTGCTAGAGATCCGACAGGGTTCGAAGAGACCCAGTACTTC many TRBJ2-5 TRBV20-1 TRBD1
CASSRGGTGTYEQYF TGTGCCAGCAGCCGAGGTGGGACAGGAACCTACGAGCAGTACTTC . TRBJ2-7 TRBV3-1 TRBD1
CASSISGLTGYEQYF TGTGCCAGTAGTATATCTGGCTTGACTGGTTACGAGCAGTACTTC . TRBJ2-7 TRBV19 .
CASSFGGRQETQYF TGTGCCAGCAGCTTCGGGGGTCGCCAAGAGACCCAGTACTTC few TRBJ2-5 TRBV7-2 .
CASSVWQNQPQHF TGTGCCAGCAGTGTTTGGCAGAATCAGCCCCAGCATTTT . TRBJ1-5 TRBV2 .
CSACGTGLCQPQHF TGCAGTGCCTGCGGGACAGGACTGTGTCAGCCCCAGCATTTT many TRBJ1-5 TRBV20-1 TRBD1
CASSLPTRNYGYTF TGCGCCAGCAGCCTACCAACACGTAACTATGGCTACACCTTC once TRBJ1-2 TRBV5-1 .
CASSLSFEQYF TGTGCCAGCAGCTTAAGCTTCGAGCAGTACTTC many TRBJ2-7 TRBV7-3 .
CASMKDQGKSGYTF TGTGCCAGCATGAAGGACCAGGGGAAAAGTGGCTACACCTTC many TRBJ1-2 TRBV6-1 .
CATSDTHNYGYTF TGTGCCACCAGTGACACGCATAACTATGGCTACACCTTC . TRBJ1-2 TRBV24-1 .
CASSLRVTETQYF TGTGCCAGCAGCTTACGGGTTACGGAGACCCAGTACTTC . TRBJ2-5 TRBV7-9 .
CASSLLAEAEAFF TGTGCCAGCAGTTTATTGGCTGAGGCTGAAGCTTTCTTT many TRBJ1-1 TRBV28 .
CASSTPGRSEAFF TGTGCCAGCAGTACCCCAGGACGGTCTGAAGCTTTCTTT many TRBJ1-1 TRBV12-3/TRBV12-4 .
CASSEGPGPAEQFF TGTGCCAGCAGTGAAGGACCAGGGCCCGCTGAGCAGTTCTTC many TRBJ2-1 TRBV2 .
CASSQTSGISSYNEQFF TGTGCCAGCAGTCAGACTAGCGGGATCAGCTCCTACAATGAGCAGTTCTTC . TRBJ2-1 TRBV28 TRBD2
CASSFSGSAHEQFF TGTGCCAGCAGCTTTAGCGGGAGTGCCCATGAGCAGTTCTTC many TRBJ2-1 TRBV7-9 TRBD2
CASSIARDNYEQYF TGTGCCAGTAGTATCGCCAGGGACAACTACGAGCAGTACTTC . TRBJ2-7 TRBV19 .
CASNRPQETQYF TGTGCCTCCAACAGGCCCCAAGAGACCCAGTACTTC many TRBJ2-5 TRBV30 .
CASSSKRAGSPAFNEKLFF TGTGCCAGCAGCTCAAAGAGGGCCGGCAGTCCAGCATTTAATGAAAAACTGTTTTTT once TRBJ1-4 TRBV7-9 .
CASSYGGQGALYEQFF TGTGCCAGCAGTTACGGAGGCCAGGGGGCCTTATATGAGCAGTTCTTC few TRBJ2-1 TRBV6-2/TRBV6-3 TRBD1